Listed here are 27 T cell receptor beta chains from one sample, sequenced in a study of blood T cell repertoires in COVID-19. Profiled with immunoSEQ multiplex PCR; TCRdb holds only in-frame clones, not every one. This sample has 200,000 to 250,000 clones, with approximately 80% found just once. The sample taken for sequencing was PBMCs or T cells enriched from blood (not recorded which). The origin of the receptors is a woman aged 40-49 years with acute COVID-19.

The genes are TRBV6-1 and TRBJ1-4, with 11 bases lining up with TRBD1. CDR1 is MNHNS, CDR2 SASEGT, per germline. The V segment lost 1 base and the J segment 7 bases; nucleotides outside the gene matches: 2. The CDR3 contains 15 residues. CDR3 amino acids: CASSEGTGGPEKLFF. CDR3 nucleotide sequence: TGTGCCAGCAGTGAAGGGACAGGGGGCCCTGAAAAACTGTTTTTT.

V gene TRBV3-1 (or the pseudogene TRBV3-2) combines with J gene TRBJ2-3; 9 positions match TRBD2. Germline V gene lookup returns CDR1 LGHDT and CDR2 YNNKEL (reference sequence). The CDR3 has 15 residues. The trim removed 5 bases at V and 2 bases at J, leaving 5 bases unmatched. The CDR3 loop reads CASSLRLADTDTQYF. Here the CDR3 DNA reads TGTGCCAGCAGCTTAAGACTAGCGGACACAGATACGCAGTATTTT.

The rearrangement links TRBV4-2 to TRBJ2-7; 10 bases line up with TRBD2. Germline V CDR1 and CDR2: LGHNA, YNFKEQ. This CDR3 region has 18 residues. V trimming: 2 bases; J trimming: 5 bases; junction bases outside the gene matches: 15. The CDR3 protein is CASSQRISGRADPDEQYF. CDR3 DNA sequence: TGTGCCAGCAGCCAACGAATAAGCGGGAGGGCCGATCCCGACGAGCAGTACTTC.

This clone has only a few counts. V gene TRBV5-5 combines with J gene TRBJ2-2; D is ambiguous. V was clipped by 2 bases and J by 3 bases, with 11 bases between them. This CDR3 has 15 residues. Germline CDR1 and CDR2: SGHKS and YYEKEE (reference sequence). CDR3 in DNA: TGTGCCAGCAGCTTAGTGGGCAGCTACACCGGGGAGCTGTTTTTT. It yields the protein CASSLVGSYTGELFF.

V is TRBV4-1 and J is TRBJ1-2; possible D gene TRBD1, 6 bases. Germline V gives CDR1 MGHRA, CDR2 YSYEKL. Trimming pared 1 base from V and 7 bases from J, leaving 13 bases between. The CDR3 loop spans 14 amino acids. The CDR3 DNA reads TGCGCCAGCAGCCAAGCGCAGGGGTTAGGTGGCTACACCTTC. Amino acid sequence: CASSQAQGLGGYTF.

The chain uses TRBV3-1 (or the pseudogene TRBV3-2) and TRBJ2-3; 9 positions match TRBD2. Germline-derived CDR1 and CDR2 are LGHDT and YNNKEL (reference sequence). The CDR3 runs to 15 residues. With 3 bases clipped from V and 2 bases from J, the junction kept 3 bases outside the gene matches. The CDR3 here is CASSQAGGITDTQYF. Written as DNA, the CDR3 is TGTGCCAGCAGCCAGGCGGGGGGGATCACAGATACGCAGTATTTT.

This clone showed up just once. The V and J genes are TRBV7-9 and TRBJ1-2; the D gene is possibly TRBD1 (6 bases). There are 14 residues in the CDR3. CDR1 and CDR2 (germline): SEHNR, FQNEAQ (reference sequence). Between the trimmed V and J ends, which lost 2 bases and 0 bases, there was a span of 7 bases. The CDR3 region has the DNA TGTGCCAGCAGCTTAACAGGGCCTAACTATGGCTACACCTTC. Residues: CASSLTGPNYGYTF.

The V call is TRBV11-3, the J call TRBJ2-2; possible D gene TRBD1, 6 bases. Germline-derived CDR1 and CDR2 are SGHNT and YENEEA. The CDR3 runs to 17 residues. The ends were cut back, 4 bases at V and 2 bases at J, with 17 bases in the middle. CDR3 amino acids: CASSSIQGWGNTGELFF. CDR3 in DNA: TGTGCCAGCAGCTCGATACAGGGATGGGGAAACACCGGGGAGCTGTTTTTT.

The chain links TRBV28 to TRBJ2-5; 7 bases agree with TRBD1. After removal of 5 bases from V and 0 bases from J, the junction contained 3 bases not matched to a gene. The CDR3 is made up of 14 amino acids. Looked up from germline, CDR1 is MDHEN and CDR2 is SYDVKM. CDR3 sequence reads: CASSQQGYQETQYF. In nucleotides, the CDR3 is TGTGCCAGCAGTCAACAGGGGTACCAAGAGACCCAGTACTTC.

V and J are TRBV15 and TRBJ1-2, with a tentative D call TRBD1 (5 bases). Germline V gives CDR1 LNHNV, CDR2 YYDKDF (reference sequence). The V and J ends lost 0 bases and 4 bases respectively, with 15 bases between them. This CDR3 has 16 residues. CDR3 in DNA: TGTGCCACCAGCAGAGAGGGAGGGGCTCGGGGCTATGGCTACACCTTC. Its translation: CATSREGGARGYGYTF.

The count of this clone is one. The chain carries TRBV29-1 and TRBJ2-3; possible D gene TRBD1, 6 bases. This CDR3 has 13 amino acids. Germline V gives CDR1 SQVTM, CDR2 ANQGSEA. Deletions cut 2 bases from V and 3 bases from J, with 9 bases between. CDR3 sequence: CSVEQGRTDTQYF. The CDR3 bases are TGCAGCGTTGAACAGGGGCGAACAGATACGCAGTATTTT.

The chain recombines TRBV28 with TRBJ1-2; D is undetermined. The V gene lost 8 bases and the J gene lost 8 bases, with 6 bases spanning the gap. CDR3 length: 9 residues. Germline V gene lookup returns CDR1 MDHEN and CDR2 SYDVKM. The CDR3 region is CASGQGYTF. The CDR3 nucleotides are TGTGCCAGCGGCCAAGGCTACACCTTC.

V usage is TRBV11-3 and J usage is TRBJ2-1; 10 bases line up with TRBD1. The CDR3 extends over 15 amino acids. Germline-derived CDR1 and CDR2 are SGHNT and YENEEA. Trimming at V came to 5 bases and at J to 6 bases, leaving 7 bases not matched to a gene. CDR3 region: CASSRGDRGTNEQFF. CDR3 coding DNA: TGTGCCAGCAGCAGAGGGGACAGGGGAACCAATGAGCAGTTCTTC.

The rearrangement links TRBV2 to TRBJ1-2; possible D gene TRBD1, 5 bases. Germline CDR1 reads SNHLY; CDR2 reads FYNNEI. The germline V and J ends were trimmed by 6 bases and 3 bases, with 11 bases remaining between them. The CDR3 has 13 amino acids. The CDR3 bases are TGTGCCAGCAGGAATGACAGAGACTATGGCTACACCTTC. Encoded protein: CASRNDRDYGYTF.

This clone occurred a few times. The rearrangement joins TRBV19 to TRBJ1-5; possibly TRBD1 for D (6 bases). The CDR3 is 14 residues long. CDR1 and CDR2 from the germline V gene are LNHDA and SQIVND (reference sequence). V was clipped by 6 bases and J by 3 bases, with 12 bases between them. The CDR3 protein is CASSPDRNNQPQHF. CDR3 sequence (DNA): TGTGCCAGTAGCCCCGACAGGAACAATCAGCCCCAGCATTTT.

The rearrangement links TRBV29-1 to TRBJ1-2; 8 nucleotides line up with TRBD1. CDR1 SQVTM and CDR2 ANQGSEA come from the germline V gene. J was trimmed by 6 bases and V by 6 bases; bases with no gene match: 3. The CDR3 is made up of 11 amino acids. The CDR3 loop reads CSVPGGHGYTF. For the CDR3, the DNA is TGCAGCGTCCCAGGGGGCCATGGCTACACCTTC.

The chain couples TRBV4-2 to TRBJ1-4; D is uncertain. CDR3 length equals 17 residues. Germline loops: CDR1 LGHNA, CDR2 YNFKEQ. The V and J ends lost 1 base and 3 bases respectively, with 15 bases between them. The CDR3 DNA is TGTGCCAGCAGCCAAGGCGGGAGTGCGGGGTCTAATGAAAAACTGTTTTTT. Translation gives CASSQGGSAGSNEKLFF.

The chain links TRBV27 to TRBJ1-1; TRBD1 is a possible D gene (6 bases). Between the trimmed V and J ends, which lost 8 bases and 2 bases, there was a span of 15 bases. Germline values: CDR1 MNHEY, CDR2 SMNVEV (reference sequence). The CDR3 is 14 amino acids. The CDR3 bases are TGTGCCAGCGCCCCAGGGGTCTCTAACACTGAAGCTTTCTTT. Translating it yields CASAPGVSNTEAFF.

The chain carries TRBV5-1 and TRBJ2-3; 7 bases line up with TRBD1. The CDR3 is 14 amino acids. J was trimmed by 0 bases and V by 2 bases; bases with no gene match: 0. Germline loops: CDR1 SGHRS, CDR2 YFSETQ. The CDR3, as DNA: TGCGCCAGCAGCTTACAGGGGAGCACAGATACGCAGTATTTT. It specifies CASSLQGSTDTQYF.

The rearrangement links TRBV5-1 to TRBJ2-6, with 7 bases matching TRBD2. Germline lookup yields CDR1 SGHRS and CDR2 YFSETQ. V trimming: 4 bases; J trimming: 0 bases; junction bases outside the gene matches: 7. The CDR3 has 17 residues. In DNA form, the CDR3 reads TGCGCCAGCAGCGCCCAGGGAGGGTTCTCTGGGGCCAACGTCCTGACTTTC. Translating it yields CASSAQGGFSGANVLTF.

This clone was seen a single time. The V and J genes are TRBV28 and TRBJ1-4, with unresolved D. Germline CDR1 is MDHEN and CDR2 is SYDVKM. V was trimmed by 8 bases and J by 10 bases, leaving 17 bases between them. The CDR3 covers 13 residues. The CDR3 sequence: CASWAAFRGKLFF. Written as DNA, the CDR3 is TGTGCCAGCTGGGCTGCCTTCCGTGGAAAACTGTTTTTT.

This clone was counted a single time. CDR3 sequence (DNA): TGTGCCAGCACCATGGGACAGGGGGAAGGAGATACGCAGTATTTT. Translation gives CASTMGQGEGDTQYF. V and J are TRBV28 and TRBJ2-3, with 11 nucleotides matching TRBD1. The V gene end was trimmed by 7 bases and the J gene end by 5 bases; junction bases not matched to a gene: 8. The CDR3 has 15 amino acids. Germline V gene sequence: CDR1 MDHEN, CDR2 SYDVKM.

CDR3 loop: CASSAPGTGDYEQYF. CDR3 nucleotides: TGTGCCAGCAGCGCCCCCGGGACGGGAGACTACGAGCAGTACTTC. J is TRBJ2-7 and V is TRBV7-3, with D possibly matching TRBD2 (6 bases). V lost 5 bases, J lost 3 bases, and 17 bases lay in between. This CDR3 is built from 15 residues. CDR1 SGHTA and CDR2 FQGTGA come from the germline V gene.

This clone has just one count. The rearrangement links TRBV3-1 (or the pseudogene TRBV3-2) to TRBJ2-7; 7 bases fit TRBD2. V shed 2 bases, J shed 2 bases, and the junction held 3 bases outside the gene matches. CDR3 length: 14 amino acids. Germline V lookup: CDR1 LGHDT, CDR2 YNNKEL (reference sequence). CDR3 amino acids: CASSQSSGAYEQYF. DNA of the CDR3: TGTGCCAGCAGCCAATCTAGCGGAGCCTACGAGCAGTACTTC.

The chain links TRBV5-6 to TRBJ2-1; 10 bases line up with TRBD2. V dropped 1 base and J dropped 7; count of bases not matched to a gene: 8. Germline V lookup: CDR1 SGHDT, CDR2 YYEEEE. The CDR3 contains 16 residues. The CDR3 sequence is CASSLSLAGGVNEQFF. CDR3 bases: TGTGCCAGCAGCTTGTCTTTAGCGGGAGGAGTGAATGAGCAGTTCTTC.

The chain links TRBV5-4 to TRBJ2-1; TRBD2 is a possible D gene (5 bases). Looked up from germline, CDR1 is SGHNT and CDR2 is YYREEE (reference sequence). This CDR3 has 13 residues. V gave up 3 bases and J gave up 8 bases, with 12 bases separating them. The DNA for the CDR3 is TGTGCCAGCAGCTCGACTAAATCGGATGAGCAGTTCTTC. As protein: CASSSTKSDEQFF.

This clone was counted between two and nine times. The rearrangement uses TRBV11-3 and TRBJ2-5; 8 bases agree with TRBD2. The CDR3 covers 16 residues. With V trimmed by 5 bases and J by 4 bases, 12 bases remained unmatched. The germline gives CDR1 SGHNT, CDR2 YENEEA. CDR3 in amino acids: CASSPGLAPGAETQYF. The CDR3 DNA follows: TGTGCCAGCAGCCCTGGACTAGCTCCGGGGGCAGAGACCCAGTACTTC.